The TCR beta chain described here comes from a study of OX40 agonist ivuxolimab in advanced cancers. The length of the CDR3 is 14 residues. The germline V gene encodes CDR1 LNHDA and CDR2 SQIVND (reference sequence). V was trimmed by 7 bases and J by 1 base, leaving 13 bases between them. Generated by immunoSEQ multiplex PCR, the TCRdb table keeps only in-frame clones and is missing some. Here the sample spans 60,000 to 70,000 clones, 86% being singletons. This material consisted of CD4+ or CD8+ T cells sorted from blood, taken in a trial of the OX40 agonist ivuxolimab. The clonotype was recovered from an adult with an advanced solid tumor such as melanoma, head and neck, liver or kidney cancer. V gene TRBV19 combines with J gene TRBJ1-1; D gene uncertain. CDR3 region: CASTRANSNTEAFF. CDR3 nucleotides: TGTGCCAGTACGAGGGCTAACTCGAACACTGAAGCTTTCTTT.